Listed below are T cell receptor beta chains from one sample, sequenced in a study of cytomegalovirus exposure and HLA in healthy donors. The repertoire was sequenced with immunoSEQ multiplex PCR; TCRdb's copy has only in-frame clones and lacks some. The table includes about 180,000 clones, over 60% detected once. The sample consisted of PBMCs. Receptor source: a man younger than 35 in good health and CMV-seronegative. The CDR3 runs from the conserved cysteine through the conserved F or W. Each record gives: D gene, J gene, clone size, V gene, CDR3 protein, CDR3 DNA. A D gene is named only where the DNA matches it firmly. Rows give clone size only sometimes, using once, few, many, or a class for an expanded clone.

d_call: .
j_call: TRBJ2-5
clone_size: .
v_call: TRBV11-2
cdr3_aa: CASTLEPGETQYF
cdr3_nt: TGTGCCAGCACCCTTGAACCGGGGGAGACCCAGTACTTC

d_call: TRBD2
j_call: TRBJ2-5
clone_size: .
v_call: TRBV10-3
cdr3_aa: CAISDGTRGAGETQYF
cdr3_nt: TGTGCCATCAGTGATGGGACTAGGGGGGCTGGGGAGACCCAGTACTTC

d_call: .
j_call: TRBJ1-3
clone_size: .
v_call: TRBV9
cdr3_aa: CASSVFDRGNTIYF
cdr3_nt: TGTGCCAGCAGCGTGTTCGACAGAGGAAACACCATATATTTT

d_call: TRBD1
j_call: TRBJ1-6
clone_size: once
v_call: TRBV27
cdr3_aa: CASSKRAGRITGDSPLHF
cdr3_nt: TGTGCCAGCAGCAAGCGGGCAGGGAGAATAACAGGGGATTCACCCCTCCACTTT

d_call: TRBD2
j_call: TRBJ2-3
clone_size: .
v_call: TRBV29-1
cdr3_aa: CSVETSGGSQYF
cdr3_nt: TGCAGCGTTGAGACTAGCGGGGGATCGCAGTATTTT

d_call: .
j_call: TRBJ1-5
clone_size: .
v_call: TRBV9
cdr3_aa: CASSVGGGGENQPQHF
cdr3_nt: TGTGCCAGCAGCGTAGGAGGAGGTGGCGAGAATCAGCCCCAGCATTTT

d_call: TRBD2
j_call: TRBJ2-5
clone_size: .
v_call: TRBV5-4
cdr3_aa: CASSPTAGGWGETQYF
cdr3_nt: TGTGCCAGCAGCCCCACCGCGGGGGGGTGGGGAGAGACCCAGTACTTC

d_call: TRBD1
j_call: TRBJ1-1
clone_size: .
v_call: TRBV28
cdr3_aa: CASRHHTGGTEAFF
cdr3_nt: TGTGCCAGCAGGCATCATACAGGGGGCACTGAAGCTTTCTTT

d_call: .
j_call: TRBJ1-2
clone_size: .
v_call: TRBV15
cdr3_aa: CATSRGPGNEGYTF
cdr3_nt: TGTGCCACCTCGCGCGGGCCCGGTAACGAGGGCTACACCTTC

d_call: TRBD2
j_call: TRBJ2-2
clone_size: .
v_call: TRBV7-9
cdr3_aa: CASSQGLAGPLGELFF
cdr3_nt: TGTGCCAGCAGTCAAGGACTAGCGGGGCCTCTGGGGGAGCTGTTTTTT

d_call: TRBD1
j_call: TRBJ1-5
clone_size: .
v_call: TRBV18
cdr3_aa: CASSLTQGQSQPQHF
cdr3_nt: TGTGCCAGCTCACTCACTCAGGGACAGAGCCAGCCCCAGCATTTT

d_call: .
j_call: TRBJ1-2
clone_size: once
v_call: TRBV28
cdr3_aa: CASRREGWYGYTF
cdr3_nt: TGTGCCAGCAGGCGGGAGGGTTGGTATGGCTACACCTTC

d_call: .
j_call: TRBJ2-7
clone_size: .
v_call: TRBV6-6
cdr3_aa: CASTLGQPVSGNEQYF
cdr3_nt: TGTGCCAGCACCCTCGGACAGCCGGTATCGGGAAACGAGCAGTACTTC

d_call: .
j_call: TRBJ1-1
clone_size: .
v_call: TRBV29-1
cdr3_aa: CSASPRLLHTEAFF
cdr3_nt: TGCAGCGCCTCGCCCAGGCTGCTACACACTGAAGCTTTCTTT

d_call: .
j_call: TRBJ1-5
clone_size: few
v_call: TRBV28
cdr3_aa: CASSQQGPGNQPQHF
cdr3_nt: TGTGCCAGCAGTCAACAGGGCCCTGGCAATCAGCCCCAGCATTTT

d_call: .
j_call: TRBJ1-1
clone_size: .
v_call: TRBV30
cdr3_aa: CLIKEYGTEAFF
cdr3_nt: TGTCTTATAAAAGAGTACGGCACTGAAGCTTTCTTT

d_call: TRBD1
j_call: TRBJ1-3
clone_size: few
v_call: TRBV5-8
cdr3_aa: CASRLHDRAGNTIYF
cdr3_nt: TGTGCCAGCAGACTGCACGACAGGGCTGGAAACACCATATATTTT

d_call: TRBD1
j_call: TRBJ2-4
clone_size: .
v_call: TRBV30
cdr3_aa: CAGRTGGSGIQYF
cdr3_nt: TGTGCCGGGAGGACAGGGGGCTCGGGCATTCAGTACTTC

d_call: .
j_call: TRBJ2-7
clone_size: .
v_call: TRBV29-1
cdr3_aa: CSVAGLRGPTYEQYF
cdr3_nt: TGCAGCGTTGCTGGACTAAGGGGCCCTACCTACGAGCAGTACTTC

d_call: .
j_call: TRBJ2-7
clone_size: .
v_call: TRBV6-1
cdr3_aa: CASTPPSYEQYF
cdr3_nt: TGTGCCAGCACCCCGCCGAGCTACGAGCAGTACTTC

d_call: .
j_call: TRBJ2-7
clone_size: .
v_call: TRBV6-1
cdr3_aa: CASSEGTDFYEQYF
cdr3_nt: TGTGCCAGCAGTGAAGGGACGGACTTCTACGAGCAGTACTTC

d_call: TRBD1
j_call: TRBJ1-4
clone_size: once
v_call: TRBV7-9
cdr3_aa: CASSRGQGWDEKLFF
cdr3_nt: TGTGCCAGCAGTCGAGGACAGGGGTGGGATGAAAAACTGTTTTTT

d_call: .
j_call: TRBJ2-2
clone_size: .
v_call: TRBV29-1
cdr3_aa: CSAGEVTGELFF
cdr3_nt: TGCAGCGCTGGTGAGGTCACCGGGGAGCTGTTTTTT

d_call: .
j_call: TRBJ1-2
clone_size: .
v_call: TRBV6-1
cdr3_aa: CATLAGVNYGYTF
cdr3_nt: TGTGCCACTCTCGCGGGCGTTAACTATGGCTACACCTTC

d_call: .
j_call: TRBJ2-7
clone_size: few
v_call: TRBV5-4
cdr3_aa: CASSRTDSYEQYF
cdr3_nt: TGTGCCAGCAGCCGGACAGACTCCTACGAGCAGTACTTC

d_call: .
j_call: TRBJ1-2
clone_size: few
v_call: TRBV21-1
cdr3_aa: CASSNPDSVDNGYTF
cdr3_nt: TGTGCCAGCAGCAACCCTGACAGCGTAGATAATGGCTACACCTTC

d_call: .
j_call: TRBJ1-2
clone_size: .
v_call: TRBV10-3
cdr3_aa: CAIRPPGGQGYTF
cdr3_nt: TGTGCCATCAGGCCCCCGGGGGGCCAAGGCTACACCTTC

d_call: TRBD1
j_call: TRBJ2-2
clone_size: once
v_call: TRBV13
cdr3_aa: CASSLRRDRATGELFF
cdr3_nt: TGTGCCAGCAGCTTAAGGCGGGACAGGGCGACCGGGGAGCTGTTTTTT

d_call: .
j_call: TRBJ1-2
clone_size: once
v_call: TRBV28
cdr3_aa: CASTSTWGGEIYGYTF
cdr3_nt: TGTGCCAGCACCTCGACGTGGGGGGGCGAAATCTATGGCTACACCTTC

d_call: TRBD1
j_call: TRBJ1-2
clone_size: few
v_call: TRBV6-1
cdr3_aa: CASSNLGTGYGYTF
cdr3_nt: TGTGCCAGCAGCAACCTCGGGACAGGTTATGGCTACACCTTC

d_call: .
j_call: TRBJ1-2
clone_size: .
v_call: TRBV30
cdr3_aa: CACLSGYTF
cdr3_nt: TGTGCCTGCCTATCTGGCTACACCTTC

d_call: .
j_call: TRBJ2-4
clone_size: once
v_call: TRBV30
cdr3_aa: CAWGKTGLQYF
cdr3_nt: TGTGCCTGGGGGAAGACAGGCCTTCAGTACTTC

d_call: .
j_call: TRBJ1-1
clone_size: .
v_call: TRBV6-5
cdr3_aa: CATLISAPGRTEAFF
cdr3_nt: TGTGCCACCCTTATCTCCGCCCCGGGGAGGACTGAAGCTTTCTTT

d_call: TRBD2
j_call: TRBJ2-3
clone_size: .
v_call: TRBV28
cdr3_aa: CASSLLAGGGGGAVGTDTQYF
cdr3_nt: TGTGCCAGCAGTTTACTTGCCGGAGGGGGCGGGGGGGCCGTTGGCACAGATACGCAGTATTTT

d_call: .
j_call: TRBJ1-4
clone_size: .
v_call: TRBV6-5
cdr3_aa: CASSPPEEKLFF
cdr3_nt: TGTGCCAGCAGCCCCCCGGAGGAAAAACTGTTTTTT

d_call: TRBD1
j_call: TRBJ2-5
clone_size: .
v_call: TRBV2
cdr3_aa: CASSPQTGGQETQYF
cdr3_nt: TGTGCCAGCAGTCCTCAGACAGGGGGCCAAGAGACCCAGTACTTC

d_call: .
j_call: TRBJ1-5
clone_size: .
v_call: TRBV6-1
cdr3_aa: CASSGQSGNQPQHF
cdr3_nt: TGTGCCAGCAGCGGACAGTCGGGCAATCAGCCCCAGCATTTT